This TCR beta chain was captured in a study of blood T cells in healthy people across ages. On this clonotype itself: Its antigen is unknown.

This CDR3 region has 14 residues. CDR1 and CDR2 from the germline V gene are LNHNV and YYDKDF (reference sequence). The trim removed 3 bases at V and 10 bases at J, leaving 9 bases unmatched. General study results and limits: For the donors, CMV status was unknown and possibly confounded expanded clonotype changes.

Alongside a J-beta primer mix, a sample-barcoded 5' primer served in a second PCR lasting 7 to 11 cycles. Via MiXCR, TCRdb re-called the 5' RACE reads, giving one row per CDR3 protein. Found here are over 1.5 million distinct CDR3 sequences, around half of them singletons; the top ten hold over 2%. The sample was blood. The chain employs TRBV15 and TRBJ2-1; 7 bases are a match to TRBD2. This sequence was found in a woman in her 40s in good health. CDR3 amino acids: CATSSRGVSYEQFF. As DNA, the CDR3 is TGTGCCACCAGCAGCCGGGGGGTAAGCTACGAGCAGTTCTTC.